This TCR beta chain was captured in a study of control samples from healthy donors and cancer patients. Libraries were prepared by immunoSEQ multiplex PCR; TCRdb keeps only in-frame clonotypes and omits some of them. The sample carries about 120,000 clones, roughly 90% recorded once. V gave up 2 bases and J gave up 8 bases, with 12 bases separating them. The CDR3 is 13 residues long. CDR1 and CDR2 from the germline V gene are MNHEY and SVGEGT. The chain employs TRBV6-2 or TRBV6-3 and TRBJ1-1, with a tentative D call TRBD1 (5 bases). The receptor was isolated from a man aged 50 or older in good health. The specimen sequenced was blood. The DNA of the CDR3 is TGTGCCAGCAGTTACGGGGGTCTAAAGGAAGCTTTCTTT. Translated, it gives CASSYGGLKEAFF.